Shown below are 11 T cell receptor beta chains from a single sample sequenced in a study of cytomegalovirus exposure and HLA in healthy donors. The PCR ran on 60 Vbeta and 13 Jbeta primers. Libraries were prepared by immunoSEQ multiplex PCR; TCRdb keeps only in-frame clonotypes and omits some of them. The data hold more than 150,000 clones, with 75% to 80% observed a single time. The sample was PBMCs. The receptors were gathered from a woman aged 25 to 45 in good health and CMV-seropositive.

The chain carries TRBV7-8 and TRBJ1-1; D is perhaps TRBD1 (5 bases). Germline-derived CDR1 and CDR2 are SGHVS and FQNEAQ. The CDR3 spans 13 residues. V gave up 1 base and J gave up 10 bases, with 13 bases separating them. The CDR3 loop reads CASSLEVDRLAFF. The DNA for the CDR3 is TGTGCCAGCAGCTTAGAAGTCGACAGATTAGCTTTCTTT.

The chain joins TRBV7-2 to TRBJ2-3; 7 bases match TRBD2. After removal of 5 bases from V and 4 bases from J, the junction contained 12 bases not matched to a gene. CDR1 and CDR2 from the germline V gene are SGHTA and FQGNSA. This CDR3 spans 16 amino acids. The CDR3 nucleotides read TGTGCCAGCAGCCCCACGGGAGGTGGGGGGGCAGATACGCAGTATTTT. It yields the protein CASSPTGGGGADTQYF.

The gene calls are TRBV10-3 and TRBJ2-7; 11 bases line up with TRBD2. The V gene's germline CDR1 is ENHRY and CDR2 SYGVKD. This CDR3 region has 14 residues. Trimming removed 6 bases from V and 4 bases from J; junction bases left unmatched: 5. This chain's CDR3 is CAIRLAGEGYEQYF. For the CDR3, the DNA is TGTGCCATCAGACTAGCGGGAGAAGGTTACGAGCAGTACTTC.

This clone occurred once. The CDR3 is CASSEAPRQGDGYTF. The CDR3 DNA follows: TGTGCCAGCAGTGAAGCGCCTCGCCAGGGTGATGGCTACACCTTC. The chain uses TRBV2 and TRBJ1-2, with D perhaps matching TRBD1 (5 bases). CDR1 is SNHLY and CDR2 is FYNNEI in the germline V gene. This CDR3 comprises 15 residues. The V end lost 0 bases, the J end lost 6 bases, and 14 bases lay between the germline ends.

The genes are TRBV7-9 and TRBJ1-6; 9 bases line up with TRBD1. This CDR3 contains 15 residues. Germline trimming cut 5 bases from V and 8 bases from J; bases unmatched to any gene: 7. Germline CDR1 and CDR2: SEHNR and FQNEAQ (reference sequence). CDR3 coding DNA: TGTGCCAGCAGCCCCCCGGGACAGGGTTATTCACCCCTCCACTTT. This gives the protein CASSPPGQGYSPLHF.

This clone occurred a few times. The CDR3 DNA reads TGTGCCAGCAGCTTGCAGGGGTTCTCCTACGAGCAGTACTTC. This encodes CASSLQGFSYEQYF. The rearrangement joins TRBV5-8 to TRBJ2-7; D possibly corresponds to TRBD1 (6 bases). CDR1 is SGHTS, CDR2 YDEGEE, per germline. V dropped 1 base and J dropped 0 bases, with 8 bases sitting between them. This CDR3 has 14 residues. Full variable domain (rest looked up from reference TRBV5-8 and TRBJ2-7): EAGVTQSPTHLIKTRGQQATLRCSPISGHTSVYWYQQALGLGLQFLLWYDEGEERNRGNFPPRFSGRQFPNYSSELNVNALELEDSALYLCASSLQGFSYEQYFGPGTRLTVT.

This sequence joins TRBV7-6 and TRBJ2-1, with TRBD2 matching 7 bases. V was pared by 4 bases and J by 7 bases, with 10 bases of the junction left unmatched. The CDR3 contains 15 residues. Germline V gene data show CDR1 as SGHVS and CDR2 as FNYEAQ. For the CDR3, the DNA is TGTGCCAGCAGCTCCGGGACCCTGCGGGGGAATGAGCAGTTCTTC. Translating it yields CASSSGTLRGNEQFF.

On this clone: One end of the junction varies from germline; a read error may be responsible. The J gene is TRBJ2-5, the V gene TRBV19, with D maybe TRBD2 (7 bases). The CDR3 covers 14 residues. Germline values: CDR1 LNHDA, CDR2 SQIVND (reference sequence). This CDR3 reads CASSPWRGREAQYF. The CDR3 nucleotides are TGTGCCAGTAGTCCTTGGCGGGGGCGAGAGGCCCAGTACTTC.

J is TRBJ1-1 and V is TRBV29-1; 10 nucleotides align to TRBD1. The CDR3 is made up of 15 amino acids. Germline V gene lookup returns CDR1 SQVTM and CDR2 ANQGSEA. V lost 4 bases and J lost 4; bases outside the gene matches: 9. CDR3 sequence reads: CSVAGTGDGGTEAFF. The CDR3 DNA is TGCAGCGTTGCCGGGACAGGGGATGGAGGCACTGAAGCTTTCTTT.

A single count supports this clone. The V and J genes are TRBV30 and TRBJ2-2; no firm D call. Between the trimmed V and J ends, which lost 3 bases and 7 bases, there was a span of 15 bases. The germline V gene encodes CDR1 GTSNPN and CDR2 SVGIG (reference sequence). This CDR3 has 14 amino acids. As DNA, the CDR3 is TGTGCCTGGAGAACCCTCCCTAGTATCGGGGAGCTGTTTTTT. Its translation is CAWRTLPSIGELFF.

The CDR3 region is CASSRPTGGQGGYTF. CDR3 nucleotide sequence: TGTGCCAGCAGTCGCCCCACCGGGGGGCAGGGTGGCTACACCTTC. The chain links TRBV28 to TRBJ1-2, with D possibly being TRBD1 (6 bases). Trimming left V 5 bases short and J 7 bases short, with 20 bases between. This CDR3 contains 15 residues. Looked up from germline, CDR1 is MDHEN and CDR2 is SYDVKM.